The 9 T cell receptor beta chains below come from one sample, sequenced in a study of OX40 agonist ivuxolimab in advanced cancers. Assay: immunoSEQ multiplex PCR; the TCRdb copy retains only in-frame clones and omits some. The table records roughly 35,000 clones, under 90% of them present only once. This specimen was CD4+ or CD8+ T cells sorted from blood, taken in a trial of the OX40 agonist ivuxolimab. Receptors were obtained from an adult with an advanced solid tumor such as melanoma, head and neck, liver or kidney cancer.

The chain carries TRBV7-2 and TRBJ2-7; D possibly corresponds to TRBD1 (6 bases). The V end lost 3 bases, the J end lost 1 base, and 10 bases lay between the germline ends. Germline CDR1 and CDR2: SGHTA and FQGNSA. The CDR3 contains 14 residues. CDR3 region: CASSFDRRSYEQYF. The DNA for the CDR3 is TGTGCCAGCAGCTTCGACAGGCGATCCTACGAGCAGTACTTC.

The chain carries TRBV5-1 and TRBJ2-5; D not certain. V shed 0 bases and J shed 1 base, with 10 bases lying between them. Per germline, CDR1 SGHRS and CDR2 YFSETQ. CDR3 length: 15 amino acids. CDR3 region: CASSLAHPSQETQYF. The CDR3 DNA reads TGCGCCAGCAGCTTGGCCCACCCCAGCCAAGAGACCCAGTACTTC.

The chain couples TRBV28 to TRBJ1-5; D might be TRBD1 (6 bases). Germline values: CDR1 MDHEN, CDR2 SYDVKM. This CDR3 has 13 amino acids. V was shortened by 4 bases and J by 7 bases, with 11 bases between the two germline ends. This chain's CDR3 is CASSSHRVQPQHF. The CDR3 coding sequence is TGTGCCAGCAGTTCCCACAGGGTGCAGCCCCAGCATTTT. The full variable domain, with the rest looked up from reference TRBV28 and TRBJ1-5, is DVKVTQSSRYLVKRTGEKVFLECVQDMDHENMFWYRQDPGLGLRLIYFSYDVKMKEKGDIPEGYSVSREKKERFSLILESASTNQTSMYLCASSSHRVQPQHFGDGTRLSIL.

The CDR3 nucleotides are TGTGCCAGCAGTGAAGCGGGGCGGGCTAATGAAAAACTGTTTTTT. It is translated as CASSEAGRANEKLFF. This chain connects TRBV9 to TRBJ1-4; possibly TRBD1 for D (5 bases). Trimming shortened V by 5 bases and J by 3 bases, and 14 bases separated the two germline ends. Germline V gene sequence: CDR1 SGDLS, CDR2 YYNGEE. The CDR3 length is 15 residues.

This chain links TRBV28 with TRBJ2-5, with D possibly matching TRBD2 (5 bases). Trimming took off 4 bases at V and 5 bases at J, with 14 bases between the two ends. Germline values: CDR1 MDHEN, CDR2 SYDVKM. This CDR3 comprises 14 residues. The CDR3 region is CASSSNGMGETQYF. The DNA for the CDR3 is TGTGCCAGCAGTTCAAACGGGATGGGGGAGACCCAGTACTTC.

The chain combines TRBV9 with TRBJ2-6, with a possible D match to TRBD1 (7 bases). The CDR3 length is 20 residues. Trimming left V 4 bases short and J 2 bases short, with 25 bases between. The germline CDR1 and CDR2 sequences are SGDLS and YYNGEE. Written as DNA, the CDR3 is TGTGCCAGCAGCCCAAGTGGTCGGGGGACAGTGTTTACTGGGGCCAACGTCCTGACTTTC. The encoded protein is CASSPSGRGTVFTGANVLTF.

The chain links TRBV2 to TRBJ2-1; TRBD1 agrees at 9 bases. CDR3 length equals 14 residues. V was clipped by 8 bases and J by 7 bases; unmatched bases: 9. CDR1 SNHLY and CDR2 FYNNEI come from the germline V gene. The CDR3 coding sequence is TGTGCCAGCCAGCCGGGACAGGGAAAAAATGAGCAGTTCTTC. As protein: CASQPGQGKNEQFF.

V gene TRBV7-2 combines with J gene TRBJ1-1; D not certain. This CDR3 has 17 residues. Per germline, CDR1 SGHTA and CDR2 FQGNSA. With 2 bases removed from V and 5 bases from J, the gap between germline ends came to 21 bases. The CDR3 protein is CASSLYPPTRVRTEAFF. The CDR3 region has the DNA TGTGCCAGCAGCTTATACCCTCCCACCCGGGTAAGGACTGAAGCTTTCTTT. Full variable domain (outside the CDR3, taken from reference TRBV7-2 and TRBJ1-1): GAGVSQSPSNKVTEKGKDVELRCDPISGHTALYWYRQSLGQGLEFLIYFQGNSAPDKSGLPSDRFSAERTGGSVSTLTIQRTQQEDSAVYLCASSLYPPTRVRTEAFFGQGTRLTVV.

The table lists this clone with a few counts. The chain has TRBV27 and TRBJ2-5; maybe TRBD2 (6 bases). V shed 2 bases and J shed 5 bases, with 18 bases lying between them. CDR1 is MNHEY, CDR2 SMNVEV, per germline (reference sequence). CDR3 length: 16 residues. The CDR3 DNA reads as TGTGCCAGCAGTTTAATGGCTAGCGTACGGCTTGAGACCCAGTACTTC. Residues: CASSLMASVRLETQYF.